The 24 T cell receptor beta chains below all came from one sample that was sequenced in a study of blood T cells in healthy people across ages. Sample-barcoded 5' priming and a J-beta primer mix drove a second PCR of about 6 to 12 cycles. TCRdb itself ran the 5' RACE reads through MiXCR, one entry per CDR3 protein. The sample lists some 850,000 distinct CDR3 sequences; more than 25% were seen once. These data are also associated with another study on T cells of mothers and their children.

The sequenced material came from blood. All receptors derive from a boy younger than 18 in good health.

CDR3 amino acids: CASSLVGATASYEQYF. In nucleotides, the CDR3 is TGTGCCAGCAGCTTGGTAGGGGCGACAGCCTCCTACGAGCAGTACTTC. The chain carries TRBV5-5 and TRBJ2-7, with D possibly TRBD1 on 5 matching bases. Germline values: CDR1 SGHKS, CDR2 YYEKEE (reference sequence). CDR3 size: 16 residues. Trimming took 0 bases from V and 0 from J, leaving 13 bases between them.

The chain links TRBV3-1 to TRBJ2-3; D is perhaps TRBD1 or TRBD2 (6 bases each). This CDR3 has 17 residues. CDR1 is LGHDT, CDR2 YNNKEL, per germline (reference sequence). Trimming shortened V by 0 bases and J by 2 bases, and 15 bases separated the two germline ends. This CDR3 reads CASSQDSPGDFTDTQYF. CDR3 in DNA: TGTGCCAGCAGCCAAGACTCTCCAGGGGACTTCACAGATACGCAGTATTTT.

The chain links TRBV30 to TRBJ1-5, with D possibly matching TRBD1 (5 bases). The CDR3 extends over 14 amino acids. Germline values: CDR1 GTSNPN, CDR2 SVGIG (reference sequence). V lost 5 bases, J lost 5 bases, and 16 bases lay in between. For the CDR3, the DNA is TGTGCCTGGGGCCTAGGGGTTTTCGATCAGCCCCAGCATTTT. Its translation is CAWGLGVFDQPQHF.

The genes are TRBV20-1 and TRBJ2-1; weak D call: TRBD2 (7 bases). Trimming shortened V by 3 bases and J by 9 bases, and 12 bases separated the two germline ends. The CDR3 extends over 12 amino acids. Germline CDR1 reads DFQATT; CDR2 reads SNEGSKA (reference sequence). The CDR3 DNA is TGCAGTGCTAGTGGGGGGGGCGGTGAGCAGTTCTTC. Its protein is CSASGGGGEQFF.

The chain has TRBV11-2 and TRBJ2-7, with 7 bases matching TRBD1. CDR1 is SGHAT and CDR2 is FQNNGV in the germline V gene. The V and J ends lost 2 bases and 7 bases, in that order; junction bases with no gene match: 14. The CDR3 loop spans 16 amino acids. The CDR3 DNA follows: TGTGCCAGCAGCTTAAGCAGGGGGTCTATGACGCGGGAGCAGTACTTC. Translating it yields CASSLSRGSMTREQYF.

This chain connects TRBV2 to TRBJ2-1; TRBD2 might be the D (7 bases). Germline CDR1 is SNHLY and CDR2 is FYNNEI. The CDR3 is 14 amino acids. V was shortened by 6 bases and J by 0 bases, with 9 bases between the two germline ends. CDR3 coding DNA: TGTGCCAGCAGGGGGGGGCCCTCCTACAATGAGCAGTTCTTC. Translated, it gives CASRGGPSYNEQFF.

This clonotype was detected a few times. The CDR3 DNA sequence: TGTGCCAGCAGCGCCCGAGGGGGCTATGGCTACACCTTC. As protein: CASSARGGYGYTF. The chain is built from TRBV9 and TRBJ1-2; D is possibly TRBD1 (6 bases). The ends were cut back, 3 bases at V and 4 bases at J, with 10 bases in the middle. This CDR3 has 13 residues. The V gene's germline CDR1 is SGDLS and CDR2 YYNGEE.

The chain joins TRBV6-4 to TRBJ2-1; TRBD2 matches 14 bases. Per germline, CDR1 MRHNA and CDR2 SNTAGT. The CDR3 sequence is 14 residues long. V was clipped by 5 bases and J by 8 bases; unmatched bases: 2. The chain's CDR3 is CASSKGLAGDEQFF. The CDR3 coding sequence is TGTGCCAGCAGTAAGGGACTAGCGGGGGATGAGCAGTTCTTC.

This clonotype was recorded only once. The genes are TRBV7-3 and TRBJ1-2; possibly TRBD1 for D (6 bases). The CDR3 is 15 residues long. Germline CDR1 reads SGHTA; CDR2 reads FQGTGA. V gave up 1 base and J gave up 3 bases, with 12 bases separating them. Here the CDR3 reads CASSLSGPGDYGYTF. CDR3 DNA: TGTGCCAGCAGCTTAAGCGGGCCAGGGGACTATGGCTACACCTTC.

This clonotype was counted between two and nine times. The V gene is TRBV5-5, the J gene TRBJ2-5, with 13 bases lining up with TRBD2. The CDR3 sequence is 16 residues long. Germline-derived CDR1 and CDR2 are SGHKS and YYEKEE (reference sequence). Germline trimming cut 4 bases from V and 2 bases from J; bases unmatched to any gene: 5. CDR3 sequence (DNA): TGTGCCAGCAGCCAAGGGACTAGCGGGGAACAAGAGACCCAGTACTTC. This codes for CASSQGTSGEQETQYF. The full variable domain, its missing parts supplied by reference TRBV5-5 and TRBJ2-5, is DAGVTQSPTHLIKTRGQQVTLRCSPISGHKSVSWYQQVLGQGPQFIFQYYEKEERGRGNFPDRFSARQFPNYSSELNVNALLLGDSALYLCASSQGTSGEQETQYFGPGTRLLVL.

The chain has TRBV2 and TRBJ1-4; 9 bases are shared with TRBD1. There are 15 residues in the CDR3. V shed 6 bases and J 7 bases; nucleotides not matched to a gene: 9. Germline V gene data show CDR1 as SNHLY and CDR2 as FYNNEI. The CDR3 DNA follows: TGTGCCAGCAGAGCCGAAGGGACAGGGAGTGAAAAACTGTTTTTT. Protein sequence: CASRAEGTGSEKLFF.

This chain links TRBV2 with TRBJ2-6, with D possibly called TRBD1 or TRBD2 (6 bases each). The CDR3 spans 16 residues. The V end was cut by 8 bases, the J end by 2 bases, with 16 bases between. Germline V gene sequence: CDR1 SNHLY, CDR2 FYNNEI. The CDR3 DNA follows: TGTGCCAGCTACTTGATAGGGGGGCCTGGGGCCAACGTCCTGACTTTC. This gives the protein CASYLIGGPGANVLTF. Looking up the rest from reference TRBV2 and TRBJ2-6 gives the full variable domain: EPEVTQTPSHQVTQMGQEVILRCVPISNHLYFYWYRQILGQKVEFLVSFYNNEISEKSEIFDDQFSVERPDGSNFTLKIRSTKLEDSAMYFCASYLIGGPGANVLTFGAGSRLTVL.

This clonotype came up a few times. V gene TRBV6-6 combines with J gene TRBJ1-1; no clear D gene. The germline V and J ends were trimmed by 4 bases and 3 bases, with 9 bases remaining between them. CDR3 length equals 13 residues. In germline, CDR1 is MNHNY, CDR2 SVGAGI (reference sequence). CDR3 loop: CASSWTLDTEAFF. CDR3 coding DNA: TGTGCCAGCAGTTGGACCTTGGACACTGAAGCTTTCTTT.

The V gene is TRBV5-1, the J gene TRBJ1-1, with D perhaps TRBD1 (6 bases). Germline assignment: CDR1 SGHRS and CDR2 YFSETQ. The germline V and J ends were trimmed by 4 bases and 0 bases, with 10 bases remaining between them. The CDR3 consists of 14 residues. The CDR3 nucleotides read TGCGCCAGCAGCCTCGAGGGGGTGAACACTGAAGCTTTCTTT. Encoded protein: CASSLEGVNTEAFF.

This clonotype has more than one count but fewer than ten. The rearrangement joins TRBV2 to TRBJ1-4; tentatively, D is TRBD1 (5 bases). CDR3 length: 12 residues. V was clipped by 4 bases and J by 7 bases, with 7 bases between them. CDR1 is SNHLY, CDR2 FYNNEI, per germline. Written as DNA, the CDR3 is TGTGCCAGCAGTGGAGACAGTGAAAAACTGTTTTTT. Its protein product is CASSGDSEKLFF.

J is TRBJ1-6 and V is TRBV2; 9 bases match TRBD1. CDR1 is SNHLY, CDR2 FYNNEI, per germline. Unmatched junction bases numbered 5, after V lost 0 bases and J lost 11 bases. The CDR3 covers 15 residues. In DNA, the CDR3 is TGTGCCAGCAGTGAAGCAGGGGACAGGGACGCACCCCTCCACTTT. Translation: CASSEAGDRDAPLHF. Looking up the rest from reference TRBV2 and TRBJ1-6 gives the full variable domain: EPEVTQTPSHQVTQMGQEVILRCVPISNHLYFYWYRQILGQKVEFLVSFYNNEISEKSEIFDDQFSVERPDGSNFTLKIRSTKLEDSAMYFCASSEAGDRDAPLHFGNGTRLTVT.

This clonotype was counted between two and nine times. V and J are TRBV5-1 and TRBJ2-5; D could derive from TRBD1 or TRBD2 (5 bases each). Germline V CDR1 and CDR2: SGHRS, YFSETQ. The CDR3 runs to 16 residues. Trimming left V 4 bases short and J 4 bases short, with 20 bases between. The DNA of the CDR3 is TGCGCCAGCAGCGAACCACCGGGGACCACAGGAGAGACCCAGTACTTC. It specifies CASSEPPGTTGETQYF.

The chain carries TRBV20-1 and TRBJ2-4, with D uncertain. The germline V and J ends were trimmed by 5 bases and 0 bases, with 8 bases remaining between them. Germline lookup yields CDR1 DFQATT and CDR2 SNEGSKA (reference sequence). The CDR3 contains 13 residues. Here the CDR3 reads CSAPKLAKNIQYF. Here the CDR3 DNA reads TGCAGTGCTCCTAAGTTAGCCAAAAACATTCAGTACTTC.

The V and J genes are TRBV12-3 or TRBV12-4 and TRBJ2-5; D is ambiguous. V was trimmed by 6 bases and J by 4 bases, leaving 12 bases between them. This CDR3 is 13 amino acids long. Here the CDR3 DNA reads TGTGCCAGCAGAGTAGCCCGTCGAGAGACCCAGTACTTC. It specifies CASRVARRETQYF.

This clonotype occurred a few times. This chain links TRBV9 with TRBJ2-5, with 9 positions matching TRBD2. The DNA end is a closer match to TRBJ2-1, so the J assignment may be wrong. The CDR3 consists of 16 residues. From germline, CDR1 is SGDLS and CDR2 YYNGEE. The DNA for the CDR3 is TGTGCCAGCAGCGTAGGTGGTAGCGGGGGAGGAAATGAGCAGTTCTTC. Encoded protein: CASSVGGSGGGNEQFF.

This clonotype was seen only a few times. The chain combines TRBV3-1 with TRBJ1-2, with D unresolved. V was pared by 5 bases and J by 1 base, with 5 bases between. Looked up from germline, CDR1 is LGHDT and CDR2 is YNNKEL (reference sequence). The CDR3 spans 12 residues. This CDR3 is CASSEINYGYTF. The CDR3 bases are TGTGCCAGCAGCGAAATTAACTATGGCTACACCTTC.

This sequence joins TRBV6-6 and TRBJ2-3, with D possibly TRBD2 on 5 matching bases. The CDR3 covers 16 residues. The V and J ends lost 7 bases and 1 base respectively, with 18 bases between them. The germline gives CDR1 MNHNY, CDR2 SVGAGI (reference sequence). The CDR3: CASTSPSLEGTDTQYF. CDR3 DNA sequence: TGTGCCAGCACCAGCCCGAGCTTGGAGGGCACAGATACGCAGTATTTT.

This clonotype was seen a few times. The chain has TRBV2 and TRBJ2-5; D is undetermined. The CDR3 is 12 amino acids. V was pared by 10 bases and J by 0 bases, with 9 bases between. CDR1 SNHLY and CDR2 FYNNEI come from the germline V gene. The CDR3 bases are TGTGCCAACCGTACCAACCAAGAGACCCAGTACTTC. This sequence encodes CANRTNQETQYF.

The gene calls are TRBV4-2 and TRBJ1-3; D call uncertain. The V and J ends lost 0 bases and 5 bases respectively, with 11 bases between them. This CDR3 contains 15 residues. Germline CDR1 LGHNA, CDR2 YNFKEQ. CDR3 bases: TGTGCCAGCAGCCAAGATGTCCAAGGTAGAAACACCATATATTTT. This codes for CASSQDVQGRNTIYF.